A selection of T cell receptor beta chains follows, all from one sample in a study of blood T cell repertoires in COVID-19. The assay was immunoSEQ multiplex PCR, and TCRdb's table has in-frame clones only and misses some. The repertoire includes around 99,000 clones, 79% of them detected once, and roughly 18% sits in the top ten. Sequencing used peripheral blood. The receptors shown here come from a woman of 80 years or more with active or convalescent COVID-19. Each CDR3 is given with its conserved first and last residue. D genes are given only for firm matches. Not all rows give a size; the values are once, few, many and, for expanded clones, a class.

size	D	V	J	CDR3	DNA
NA	TRBD1	TRBV7-9	TRBJ2-7	CASSLLLPGQGFHEQYF	TGTGCCAGCAGCTTACTCCTACCGGGACAGGGGTTCCACGAGCAGTACTTC
NA	TRBD2	TRBV15	TRBJ2-7	CATSRGGLAGVGEQYF	TGTGCCACCAGCAGAGGGGGATTAGCGGGAGTCGGCGAGCAGTACTTC
NA	TRBD2	TRBV27	TRBJ2-3	CASRYAGTSGRIAGTDTQYF	TGTGCCAGCAGATACGCCGGGACTAGCGGGAGAATCGCAGGCACAGATACGCAGTATTTT
NA	NA	TRBV28	TRBJ1-1	CASSFLRNTEAFF	TGTGCCAGCAGTTTTCTCAGGAACACTGAAGCTTTCTTT
NA	NA	TRBV13	TRBJ2-7	CASSLSRAYEQYF	TGTGCCAGCAGCCTTTCCAGGGCTTACGAGCAGTACTTC
NA	NA	TRBV18	TRBJ1-4	CASSLARDEKLFF	TGTGCCAGCTCTCTTGCCAGGGATGAAAAACTGTTTTTT
NA	NA	TRBV7-9	TRBJ2-7	CASSQFYEQYF	TGTGCCAGCAGCCAGTTCTACGAGCAGTACTTC
once	TRBD1	TRBV5-4	TRBJ2-7	CASSLSGQGSYEQYF	TGTGCCAGCAGCTTGTCGGGACAGGGCTCCTACGAGCAGTACTTC
NA	NA	TRBV3-1/TRBV3-2	TRBJ2-1	CASRRTAADEQFF	TGTGCCAGCAGACGTACGGCGGCGGATGAGCAGTTCTTC
NA	NA	TRBV11-1	TRBJ1-1	CASSLWGETEAFF	TGTGCCAGCAGCTTGTGGGGGGAGACTGAAGCTTTCTTT
once	NA	TRBV5-1	TRBJ1-4	CASSLFPGHEKLFF	TGCGCCAGCAGCTTGTTTCCGGGACACGAAAAACTGTTTTTT
once	TRBD2	TRBV5-4	TRBJ2-2	CASSLSLAGAGELFF	TGTGCCAGCAGCTTGTCACTAGCGGGAGCCGGGGAGCTGTTTTTT
NA	NA	TRBV29-1	TRBJ2-4	CSVIASGKNIQYF	TGCAGCGTTATCGCCAGCGGTAAAAACATTCAGTACTTC
NA	NA	TRBV21-1	TRBJ2-6	CAAMTGQGGANVLTF	TGTGCCGCGATGACAGGGCAGGGTGGGGCCAACGTCCTGACTTTC
NA	TRBD2	TRBV14	TRBJ2-3	CASSQDEGGLAGADTQYF	TGTGCCAGCAGCCAAGATGAGGGGGGACTAGCGGGAGCAGATACGCAGTATTTT
NA	NA	TRBV6-6	TRBJ2-7	CASSLGQNYEQYF	TGTGCCAGCAGTTTGGGACAAAACTACGAGCAGTACTTC
NA	TRBD1	TRBV5-1	TRBJ2-5	CASSLATGVETQYF	TGTGCCAGCAGCTTGGCCACAGGGGTCGAGACCCAGTACTTC
NA	NA	TRBV7-2	TRBJ1-5	CASSLAAGNQPQHF	TGTGCCAGCAGCCTCGCGGCGGGCAATCAGCCCCAGCATTTT